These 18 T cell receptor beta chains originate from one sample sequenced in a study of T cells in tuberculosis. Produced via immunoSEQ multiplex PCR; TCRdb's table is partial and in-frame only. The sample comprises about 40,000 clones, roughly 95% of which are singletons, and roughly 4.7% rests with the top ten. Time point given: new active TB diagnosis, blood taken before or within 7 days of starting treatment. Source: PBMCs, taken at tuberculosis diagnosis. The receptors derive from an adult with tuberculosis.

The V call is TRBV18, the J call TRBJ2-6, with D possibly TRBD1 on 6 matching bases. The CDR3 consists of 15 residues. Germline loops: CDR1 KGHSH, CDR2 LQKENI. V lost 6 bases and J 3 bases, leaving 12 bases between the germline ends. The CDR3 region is CASSLQGGGANVLTF. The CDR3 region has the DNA TGTGCCAGCTCGTTACAGGGCGGTGGGGCCAACGTCCTGACTTTC.

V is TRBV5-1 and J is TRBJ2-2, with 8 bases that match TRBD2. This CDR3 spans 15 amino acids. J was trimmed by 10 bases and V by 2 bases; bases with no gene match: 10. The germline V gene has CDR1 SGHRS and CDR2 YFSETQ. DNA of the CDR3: TGCGCCAGCAGCTTTAGAGCGGGAGAACAAGCGGAGCTGTTTTTT. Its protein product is CASSFRAGEQAELFF. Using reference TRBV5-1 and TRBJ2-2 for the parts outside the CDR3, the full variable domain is KAGVTQTPRYLIKTRGQQVTLSCSPISGHRSVSWYQQTPGQGLQFLFEYFSETQRNKGNFPGRFSGRQFSNSRSEMNVSTLELGDSALYLCASSFRAGEQAELFFGEGSRLTVL.

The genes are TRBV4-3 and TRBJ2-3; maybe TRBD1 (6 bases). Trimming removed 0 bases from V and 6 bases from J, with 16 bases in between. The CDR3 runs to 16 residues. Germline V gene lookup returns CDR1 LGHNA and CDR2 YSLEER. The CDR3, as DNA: TGCGCCAGCAGCCAAGATCCCCAGGGACAAGGGGATACGCAGTATTTT. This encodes CASSQDPQGQGDTQYF.

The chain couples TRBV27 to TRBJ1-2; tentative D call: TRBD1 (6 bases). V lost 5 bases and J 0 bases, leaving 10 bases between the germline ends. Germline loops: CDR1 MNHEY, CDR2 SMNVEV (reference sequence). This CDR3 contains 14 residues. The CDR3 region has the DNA TGTGCCAGCAGTCCCAGGGGAACTAACTATGGCTACACCTTC. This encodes CASSPRGTNYGYTF.

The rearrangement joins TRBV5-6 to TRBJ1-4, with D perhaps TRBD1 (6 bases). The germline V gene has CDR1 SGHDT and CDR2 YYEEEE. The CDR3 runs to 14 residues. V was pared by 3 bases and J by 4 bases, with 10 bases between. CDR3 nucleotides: TGTGCCAGCAGCTCGACAGGTTTTAATGAAAAACTGTTTTTT. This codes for CASSSTGFNEKLFF.

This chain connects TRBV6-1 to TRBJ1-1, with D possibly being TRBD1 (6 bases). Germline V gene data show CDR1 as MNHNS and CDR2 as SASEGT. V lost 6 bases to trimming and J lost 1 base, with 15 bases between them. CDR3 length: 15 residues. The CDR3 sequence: CASRIKDSANTEAFF. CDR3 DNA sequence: TGTGCCAGCAGGATTAAGGACAGTGCGAACACTGAAGCTTTCTTT.

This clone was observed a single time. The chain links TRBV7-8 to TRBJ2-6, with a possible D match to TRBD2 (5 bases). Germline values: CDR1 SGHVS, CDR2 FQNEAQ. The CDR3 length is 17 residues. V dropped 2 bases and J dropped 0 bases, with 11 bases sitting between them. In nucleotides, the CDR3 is TGTGCCAGCAGCTTAATCGTCAGCGGCTCTGGGGCCAACGTCCTGACTTTC. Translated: CASSLIVSGSGANVLTF.

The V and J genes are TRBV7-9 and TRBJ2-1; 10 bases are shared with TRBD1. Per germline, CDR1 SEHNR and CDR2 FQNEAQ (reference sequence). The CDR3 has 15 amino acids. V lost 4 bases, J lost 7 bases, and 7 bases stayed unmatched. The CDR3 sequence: CASSYRQGARNEQFF. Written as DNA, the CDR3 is TGTGCCAGCAGCTACCGACAGGGGGCGAGGAATGAGCAGTTCTTC.

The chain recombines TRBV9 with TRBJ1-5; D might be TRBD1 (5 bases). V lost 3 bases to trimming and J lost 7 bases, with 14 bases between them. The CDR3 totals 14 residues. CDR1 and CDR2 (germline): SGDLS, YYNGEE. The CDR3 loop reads CASSGGGARQPQHF. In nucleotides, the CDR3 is TGTGCCAGCAGCGGCGGCGGGGCGAGGCAGCCCCAGCATTTT.

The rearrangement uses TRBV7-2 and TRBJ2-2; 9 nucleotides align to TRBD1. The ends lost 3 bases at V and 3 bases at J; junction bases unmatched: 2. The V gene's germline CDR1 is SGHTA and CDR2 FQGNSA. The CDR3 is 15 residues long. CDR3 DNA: TGTGCCAGCAGCTTGTGGGACAGGGACACCGGGGAGCTGTTTTTT. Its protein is CASSLWDRDTGELFF.

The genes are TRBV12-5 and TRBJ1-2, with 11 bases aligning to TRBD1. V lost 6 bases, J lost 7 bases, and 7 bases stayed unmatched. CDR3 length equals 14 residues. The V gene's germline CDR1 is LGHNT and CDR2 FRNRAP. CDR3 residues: CASGGQGASGGYTF. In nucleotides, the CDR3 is TGTGCTAGTGGCGGACAGGGGGCAAGTGGTGGCTACACCTTC.

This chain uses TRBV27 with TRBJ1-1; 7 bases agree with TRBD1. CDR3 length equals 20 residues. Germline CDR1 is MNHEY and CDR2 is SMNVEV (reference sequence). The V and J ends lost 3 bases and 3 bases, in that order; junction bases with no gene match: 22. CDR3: CASSFDGYRGRRGPYTEAFF. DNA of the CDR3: TGTGCCAGCAGTTTTGATGGGTATAGGGGGCGAAGGGGCCCTTACACTGAAGCTTTCTTT.

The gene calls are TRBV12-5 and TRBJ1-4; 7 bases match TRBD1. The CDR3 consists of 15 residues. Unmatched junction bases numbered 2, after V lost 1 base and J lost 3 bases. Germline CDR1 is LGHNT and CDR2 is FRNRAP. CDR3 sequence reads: CASGLGTGSNEKLFF. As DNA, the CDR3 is TGTGCTAGTGGTTTGGGGACAGGCTCTAATGAAAAACTGTTTTTT.

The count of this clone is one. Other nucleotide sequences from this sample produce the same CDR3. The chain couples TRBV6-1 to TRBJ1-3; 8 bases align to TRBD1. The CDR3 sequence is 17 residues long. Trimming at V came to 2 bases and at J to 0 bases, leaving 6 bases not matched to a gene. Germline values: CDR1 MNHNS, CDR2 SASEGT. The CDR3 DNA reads TGTGCCAGCAGTGAACTCAGGGACAGGATCTCTGGAAACACCATATATTTT. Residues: CASSELRDRISGNTIYF.

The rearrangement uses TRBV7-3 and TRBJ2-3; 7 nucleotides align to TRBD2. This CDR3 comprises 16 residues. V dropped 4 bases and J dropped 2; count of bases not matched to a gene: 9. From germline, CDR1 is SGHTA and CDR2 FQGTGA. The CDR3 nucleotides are TGTGCCAGCAGCTACGGACTAGTTAAATCCACAGATACGCAGTATTTT. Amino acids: CASSYGLVKSTDTQYF. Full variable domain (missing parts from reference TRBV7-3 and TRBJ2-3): GAGVSQTPSNKVTEKGKYVELRCDPISGHTALYWYRQSLGQGPEFLIYFQGTGAADDSGLPNDRFFAVRPEGSVSTLKIQRTERGDSAVYLCASSYGLVKSTDTQYFGPGTRLTVL.

CDR3 amino acids: CASSPASAGTGNTIYF. The CDR3, as DNA: TGTGCCAGCAGCCCCGCATCCGCAGGGACTGGAAACACCATATATTTT. This chain links TRBV28 with TRBJ1-3; tentative D call: TRBD1 (5 bases). Deletions cut 6 bases from V and 2 bases from J, with 17 bases between. This CDR3 region has 16 residues. Germline CDR1 and CDR2: MDHEN and SYDVKM.

CDR3 bases: TGCGCCAGCAGCCTCGCCCCCCCTACAGGGGCGGCCTACGAGCAGTACTTC. Amino acid sequence: CASSLAPPTGAAYEQYF. The chain has TRBV5-1 and TRBJ2-7; TRBD1 agrees at 7 bases. Trimming took 4 bases from V and 2 from J; bases not matched to a gene: 15. Germline V gene lookup returns CDR1 SGHRS and CDR2 YFSETQ. CDR3 length: 17 residues. Drawing the rest from reference TRBV5-1 and TRBJ2-7, the complete variable domain is KAGVTQTPRYLIKTRGQQVTLSCSPISGHRSVSWYQQTPGQGLQFLFEYFSETQRNKGNFPGRFSGRQFSNSRSEMNVSTLELGDSALYLCASSLAPPTGAAYEQYFGPGTRLTVT.

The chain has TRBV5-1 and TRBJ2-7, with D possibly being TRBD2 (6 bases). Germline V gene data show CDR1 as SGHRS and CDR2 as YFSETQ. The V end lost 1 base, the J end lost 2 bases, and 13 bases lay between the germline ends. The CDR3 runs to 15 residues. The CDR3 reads CASSLIGLRTYEQYF. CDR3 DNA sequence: TGCGCCAGCAGCTTGATTGGACTACGAACCTACGAGCAGTACTTC.